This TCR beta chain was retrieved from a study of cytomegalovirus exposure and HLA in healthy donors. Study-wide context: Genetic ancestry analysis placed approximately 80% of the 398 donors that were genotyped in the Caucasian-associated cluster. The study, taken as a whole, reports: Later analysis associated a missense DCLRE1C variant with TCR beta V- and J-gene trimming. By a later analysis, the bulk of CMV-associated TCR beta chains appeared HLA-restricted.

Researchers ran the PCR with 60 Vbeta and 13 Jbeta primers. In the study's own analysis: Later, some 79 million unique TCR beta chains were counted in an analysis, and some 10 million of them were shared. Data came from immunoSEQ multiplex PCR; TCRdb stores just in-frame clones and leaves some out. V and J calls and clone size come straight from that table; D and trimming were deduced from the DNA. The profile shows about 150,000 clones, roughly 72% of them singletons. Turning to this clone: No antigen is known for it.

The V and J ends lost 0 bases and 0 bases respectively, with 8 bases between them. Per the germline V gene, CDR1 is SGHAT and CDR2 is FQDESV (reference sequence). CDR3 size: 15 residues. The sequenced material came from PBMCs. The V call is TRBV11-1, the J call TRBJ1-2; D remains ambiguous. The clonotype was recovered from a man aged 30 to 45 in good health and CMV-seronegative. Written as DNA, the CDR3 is TGTGCCAGCAGCTTAGCGGGCAGGACTAACTATGGCTACACCTTC. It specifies CASSLAGRTNYGYTF.